The present TCR beta chain was sequenced within a study of T cell repertoires in cytomegalovirus infection. Across the whole study: Both a matching HLA type and CMV infection were indicated by public TCR beta signatures.

Findings of the study overall: Clonotype analysis showed dominance of the ex vivo response by HLA-C-restricted CMV-specific TCR beta clonotypes. Public TCR beta family frequency separated CMV-and-HLA carriers, including in an independent cohort.

Germline assignment: CDR1 DFQATT and CDR2 SNEGSKA (reference sequence). V lost 4 bases, J lost 6 bases, and 16 bases lay in between. The CDR3 is 14 amino acids. In this sample, this clonotype turned up many times. Its antigen is not identified. One entry per CDR3 protein, called by TCRdb with MiXCR from the reads. The table includes some 220,000 distinct CDR3 sequences, approximately 7% detected once. This TCR came from a human donor in good health (CMV status not recorded). Some clones in this sample may be carry-over from other donors' samples. The genes are TRBV20-1 and TRBJ1-5; TRBD1 is a possible D gene (5 bases). The sequencing input was PBMCs. The CDR3 DNA reads as TGCAGTGCTAAGGAGGCAAATGGGGGTCAGCCCCAGCATTTT. It translates to CSAKEANGGQPQHF.